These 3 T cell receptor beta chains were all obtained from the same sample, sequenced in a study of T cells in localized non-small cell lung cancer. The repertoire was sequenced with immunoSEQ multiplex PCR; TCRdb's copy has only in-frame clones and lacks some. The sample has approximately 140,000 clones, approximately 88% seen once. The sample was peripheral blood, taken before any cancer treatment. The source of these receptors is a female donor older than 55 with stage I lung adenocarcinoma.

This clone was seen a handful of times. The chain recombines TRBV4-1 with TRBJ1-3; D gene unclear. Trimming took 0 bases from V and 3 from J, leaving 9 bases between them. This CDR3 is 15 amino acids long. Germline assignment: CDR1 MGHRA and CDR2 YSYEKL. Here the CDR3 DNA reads TGCGCCAGCAGCCAAGACCTCTGGGTTGGAAACACCATATATTTT. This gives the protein CASSQDLWVGNTIYF.

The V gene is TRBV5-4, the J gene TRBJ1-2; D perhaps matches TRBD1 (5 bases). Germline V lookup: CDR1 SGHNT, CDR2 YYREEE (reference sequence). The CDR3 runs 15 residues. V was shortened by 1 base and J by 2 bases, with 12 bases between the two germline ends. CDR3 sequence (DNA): TGTGCCAGCAGCTTGCAGGGACGGGCCAACTATGGCTACACCTTC. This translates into CASSLQGRANYGYTF. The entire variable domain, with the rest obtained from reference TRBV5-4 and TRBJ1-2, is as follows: ETGVTQSPTHLIKTRGQQVTLRCSSQSGHNTVSWYQQALGQGPQFIFQYYREEENGRGNFPPRFSGLQFPNYSSELNVNALELDDSALYLCASSLQGRANYGYTFGSGTRLTVV.

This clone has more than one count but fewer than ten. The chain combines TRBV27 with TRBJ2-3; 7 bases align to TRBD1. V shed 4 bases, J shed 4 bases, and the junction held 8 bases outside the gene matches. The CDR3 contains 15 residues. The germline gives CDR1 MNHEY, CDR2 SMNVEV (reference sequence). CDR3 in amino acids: CASSSRQGMADTQYF. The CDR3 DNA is TGTGCCAGCAGTTCAAGACAGGGCATGGCAGATACGCAGTATTTT.